One sample yielded the 24 T cell receptor beta chains listed below, sequenced in a study of CD8 T cells in Susac syndrome. RNA amounts of roughly 0.45 to 1 ug underwent reverse transcription with random hexamers. TCRdb recomputed calls from the immunoSEQ multiplex PCR reads with MiXCR, one row per CDR3 protein. The data contain some 300,000 distinct CDR3 sequences, 85% of them seen just once; the ten biggest clones take up 0.2% to 0.25%. What was sequenced was CD8+ T cells from PBMCs. The receptors come from a human donor with multiple sclerosis.

V and J are TRBV3-1 and TRBJ2-5, with TRBD2 matching over 7 bases. V lost 6 bases, J lost 5 bases, and 6 bases stayed unmatched. Germline CDR1 and CDR2: LGHDT and YNNKEL (reference sequence). The CDR3 sequence is 13 residues long. This chain's CDR3 is CASRSSGEETQYF. DNA for the CDR3: TGTGCCAGCAGATCCAGCGGGGAGGAGACCCAGTACTTC.

The V call is TRBV9, the J call TRBJ2-1; TRBD2 matches 9 bases. This CDR3 is built from 18 residues. Germline V CDR1 and CDR2: SGDLS, YYNGEE. V was pared by 1 base and J by 0 bases, with 8 bases of the junction left unmatched. The CDR3 here is CASSVKLAGGSSYNEQFF. The CDR3 DNA is TGTGCCAGCAGCGTAAAACTAGCGGGTGGGAGCTCCTACAATGAGCAGTTCTTC.

The chain uses TRBV13 and TRBJ2-1; 8 nucleotides match TRBD2. Trimming removed 5 bases from V and 0 bases from J; junction bases left unmatched: 9. The CDR3 consists of 17 residues. Per the germline V gene, CDR1 is PRHDT and CDR2 is FYEKMQ (reference sequence). The CDR3 loop is CASSATSGPSSYNEQFF. For the CDR3, the DNA is TGTGCCAGCAGCGCTACTAGCGGTCCTAGCTCCTACAATGAGCAGTTCTTC. The whole variable domain, filled in from reference TRBV13 and TRBJ2-1, reads AAGVIQSPRHLIKEKRETATLKCYPIPRHDTVYWYQQGPGQDPQFLISFYEKMQSDKGSIPDRFSAQQFSDYHSELNMSSLELGDSALYFCASSATSGPSSYNEQFFGPGTRLTVL.

The chain links TRBV30 to TRBJ2-5; perhaps D is TRBD1 or TRBD2 (5 bases each). CDR3 size: 14 residues. The germline V gene encodes CDR1 GTSNPN and CDR2 SVGIG (reference sequence). The V and J ends lost 1 base and 5 bases respectively, with 14 bases between them. The CDR3 reads CAWSAGAGTETQYF. The CDR3 nucleotides read TGTGCCTGGAGTGCCGGGGCAGGGACGGAGACCCAGTACTTC.

As DNA, the CDR3 is TGTGCTAGTGGACCTAGAATAGATACGCAGTATTTT. Protein product: CASGPRIDTQYF. The chain couples TRBV12-5 to TRBJ2-3, with no clear D. Trimming removed 6 bases from V and 5 bases from J, with 9 bases in between. The CDR3 totals 12 residues. Germline V gives CDR1 LGHNT, CDR2 FRNRAP. The whole variable domain, filled in from reference TRBV12-5 and TRBJ2-3, reads DARVTQTPRHKVTEMGQEVTMRCQPILGHNTVFWYRQTMMQGLELLAYFRNRAPLDDSGMPKDRFSAEMPDATLATLKIQPSEPRDSAVYFCASGPRIDTQYFGPGTRLTVL.

V usage is TRBV6-6 and J usage is TRBJ2-1, with D tentatively TRBD1 (5 bases). Germline CDR1 and CDR2: MNHNY and SVGAGI (reference sequence). The V end was cut by 5 bases, the J end by 9 bases, with 20 bases between. This CDR3 has 15 residues. The CDR3 spells CASSQWGPGGGEQFF. The CDR3 bases are TGTGCCAGCAGTCAATGGGGCCCTGGTGGCGGTGAGCAGTTCTTC.

The chain employs TRBV6-2 or TRBV6-3 and TRBJ2-1; possibly TRBD1 for D (5 bases). This CDR3 has 12 residues. CDR1 and CDR2 (germline): MNHEY, SVGEGT. V dropped 7 bases and J dropped 8 bases, with 12 bases sitting between them. CDR3 sequence: CASTQGPHEQFF. DNA of the CDR3: TGTGCCAGCACTCAGGGTCCGCATGAGCAGTTCTTC.

The chain employs TRBV6-5 and TRBJ2-7; 10 nucleotides line up with TRBD1. J was trimmed by 6 bases and V by 2 bases; bases with no gene match: 4. The V gene's germline CDR1 is MNHEY and CDR2 SVGAGI. The CDR3 runs 14 residues. The CDR3 loop is CASSYGTGDIEQYF. Written as DNA, the CDR3 is TGTGCCAGCAGTTACGGGACAGGGGACATCGAGCAGTACTTC.

The chain joins TRBV9 to TRBJ2-2; no clear D gene. CDR3 length equals 14 residues. The V end was cut by 3 bases, the J end by 5 bases, with 11 bases between. In germline, CDR1 is SGDLS, CDR2 YYNGEE. CDR3 coding DNA: TGTGCCAGCAGCGCCGAACCCGGGACCGGGGAGCTGTTTTTT. This gives the protein CASSAEPGTGELFF.

This chain uses TRBV6-5 with TRBJ2-3; TRBD2 matches 7 bases. This CDR3 is 12 amino acids long. Germline V lookup: CDR1 MNHEY, CDR2 SVGAGI. Trimming at V came to 4 bases and at J to 5 bases, leaving 0 bases not matched to a gene. In DNA form, the CDR3 reads TGTGCCAGCAGTTCTAGCGGAGATACGCAGTATTTT. Protein product: CASSSSGDTQYF.

The chain's CDR3 is CASSPRTGGVGETQYF. The CDR3 DNA reads TGTGCCAGCAGCCCGAGGACAGGGGGCGTTGGAGAGACCCAGTACTTC. The chain employs TRBV7-2 and TRBJ2-5; 11 nucleotides line up with TRBD1. Looked up from germline, CDR1 is SGHTA and CDR2 is FQGNSA. The trim removed 5 bases at V and 4 bases at J, leaving 9 bases unmatched. The CDR3 contains 16 residues.

The chain recombines TRBV7-8 with TRBJ1-5; D remains unclear. CDR3 length equals 15 residues. Germline CDR1 and CDR2: SGHVS and FQNEAQ. V shed 5 bases and J shed 2 bases, with 13 bases lying between them. CDR3 residues: CASSIGRNGNQPQHF. As DNA, the CDR3 is TGTGCCAGCAGCATAGGGAGGAACGGCAATCAGCCCCAGCATTTT.

V gene TRBV6-2 or TRBV6-3 combines with J gene TRBJ2-1; 9 nucleotides match TRBD2. CDR3 length: 19 amino acids. Trimming took 2 bases from V and 4 from J; bases not matched to a gene: 15. Germline CDR1 is MNHEY and CDR2 is SVGEGT. The DNA of the CDR3 is TGTGCCAGCAGTTACGCCAGAATGGGGAGCGGGAGGACTTACAATGAGCAGTTCTTC. The encoded protein is CASSYARMGSGRTYNEQFF.

V gene TRBV27 combines with J gene TRBJ2-1, with 10 bases matching TRBD1. Germline loops: CDR1 MNHEY, CDR2 SMNVEV (reference sequence). V was pared by 5 bases and J by 7 bases, with 11 bases of the junction left unmatched. The CDR3 has 16 amino acids. The CDR3: CASSLLGQGWRNEQFF. In nucleotides, the CDR3 is TGTGCCAGCAGTCTCCTGGGACAGGGGTGGAGAAATGAGCAGTTCTTC.

The gene calls are TRBV30 and TRBJ1-2; D is ambiguous. Germline assignment: CDR1 GTSNPN and CDR2 SVGIG (reference sequence). Deletions cut 0 bases from V and 5 bases from J, with 16 bases between. CDR3 length: 15 amino acids. The CDR3, as DNA: TGTGCCTGGAGTGTAATCCCTGGGATGTGGTATGGCTACACCTTC. It codes for CAWSVIPGMWYGYTF.

The rearrangement uses TRBV4-3 and TRBJ2-7, with a possible D match to TRBD1 (5 bases). Trimming pared 4 bases from V and 4 bases from J, leaving 11 bases between. From germline, CDR1 is LGHNA and CDR2 YSLEER. This CDR3 contains 13 residues. CDR3 DNA: TGCGCCAGCAGCCCAGGGATAGAATACGAGCAGTACTTC. Its protein product is CASSPGIEYEQYF.

V is TRBV6-5 and J is TRBJ1-2; D might be TRBD1 (5 bases). Per the germline V gene, CDR1 is MNHEY and CDR2 is SVGAGI. Trimming left V 5 bases short and J 6 bases short, with 16 bases between. This CDR3 region has 14 residues. The CDR3 spells CASSITYMGDGYTF. CDR3 nucleotide sequence: TGTGCCAGCAGTATTACCTACATGGGGGATGGCTACACCTTC.

The chain recombines TRBV12-3 or TRBV12-4 with TRBJ1-5, with D tentatively TRBD1 (6 bases). Trimming pared 1 base from V and 7 bases from J, leaving 14 bases between. This CDR3 region has 15 residues. CDR3 in DNA: TGTGCCAGCAGTTTAGTTAGGGGGGGGAGACAGCCCCAGCATTTT. It is translated as CASSLVRGGRQPQHF.

This clonotype was seen a single time. This rearrangement joins TRBV29-1 to TRBJ2-7; D may be TRBD1 (6 bases). V lost 4 bases, J lost 3 bases, and 13 bases lay in between. CDR3 length: 13 amino acids. The germline V gene encodes CDR1 SQVTM and CDR2 ANQGSEA. The CDR3 bases are TGCAGCGTTGGAGTAGGGACAAGCTACGAGCAGTACTTC. Its translation: CSVGVGTSYEQYF.

This chain connects TRBV10-2 to TRBJ2-7, with 7 bases lining up with TRBD2. V lost 5 bases to trimming and J lost 5 bases; unmatched junction nucleotides: 6. The CDR3 has 13 residues. Germline loops: CDR1 WSHSY, CDR2 SAAADI. CDR3: CASSPGLRHEQYF. The CDR3 nucleotides read TGCGCCAGCAGTCCGGGACTAAGGCACGAGCAGTACTTC.

V and J are TRBV28 and TRBJ2-3; 8 bases map to TRBD1. Trimming cost V 8 bases and J 0 bases; bases outside gene matches: 10. Germline V CDR1 and CDR2: MDHEN, SYDVKM. This CDR3 spans 16 amino acids. CDR3 region: CASGSDRGASTDTQYF. The CDR3 DNA reads TGTGCCAGCGGGAGCGACAGGGGCGCTAGCACAGATACGCAGTATTTT.

This chain connects TRBV12-3 or TRBV12-4 to TRBJ2-4; tentatively, D is TRBD1 (6 bases). The CDR3 totals 24 residues. The V and J ends lost 3 bases and 1 base respectively, with 37 bases between them. CDR3 sequence (DNA): TGTGCCAGCAGTTTGTGGGTCAAAGGGGGTTTCGGACCCGCGACCGTTCGGGCCAAAAACATTCAGTACTTC. Amino acids: CASSLWVKGGFGPATVRAKNIQYF.

The chain is built from TRBV4-2 and TRBJ2-3; 10 bases are a match to TRBD1. The CDR3 is 16 residues long. V shed 5 bases and J 0 bases; nucleotides not matched to a gene: 5. CDR1 is LGHNA, CDR2 YNFKEQ, per germline. CDR3 loop: CASSSQTGGSTDTQYF. The DNA for the CDR3 is TGTGCCAGCAGCTCCCAGACAGGGGGCAGCACAGATACGCAGTATTTT.

The V gene is TRBV7-8, the J gene TRBJ1-1; 8 positions agree with TRBD1. Per germline, CDR1 SGHVS and CDR2 FQNEAQ. This CDR3 contains 14 residues. Losses at the gene ends were 5 bases for V and 1 base for J; bases not matched to a gene: 3. The CDR3 DNA reads as TGTGCCAGCAGCGCGGGACAGGCGAACACTGAAGCTTTCTTT. The encoded protein is CASSAGQANTEAFF. The whole variable domain, remainder taken from reference TRBV7-8 and TRBJ1-1, is GAGVSQSPRYKVAKRGQDVALRCDPISGHVSLFWYQQALGQGPEFLTYFQNEAQLDKSGLPSDRFFAERPEGSVSTLKIQRTQQEDSAVYLCASSAGQANTEAFFGQGTRLTVV.